A selection of T cell receptor beta chains follows, all from one sample in a study of blood T cells in healthy people across ages. One entry per CDR3 protein, called by TCRdb with MiXCR from the 5' RACE reads. The table has 760,000 or so distinct CDR3 sequences, about 25% seen once. These data are also associated with another study on T cells of mothers and their children.

The sequencing sample was made of blood. Receptors were obtained from a boy between 10 and 17 years old in good health. Both conserved end residues are part of each CDR3. A D gene is named only where the DNA matches it firmly. The size field is filled for only some rows; it gives once, few, many or a size class.

V: TRBV5-6
J: TRBJ2-5
D: -
size: -
CDR3: CASTLAPQKETQYF
DNA: TGTGCCAGCACCTTGGCACCACAGAAAGAGACCCAGTACTTC

V: TRBV20-1
J: TRBJ2-7
D: -
size: -
CDR3: CSASPPQGGLAYEQYF
DNA: TGCAGTGCTAGTCCTCCCCAAGGTGGGTTGGCCTACGAGCAGTACTTC

V: TRBV4-3
J: TRBJ2-2
D: -
size: -
CDR3: CASSQERGPDTGELFF
DNA: TGCGCCAGCAGCCAAGAAAGGGGTCCCGACACCGGGGAGCTGTTTTTT

V: TRBV5-1
J: TRBJ1-4
D: TRBD1
size: -
CDR3: CASWDRDGTDNEKLFF
DNA: TGCGCCAGCTGGGACAGGGATGGGACGGATAATGAAAAACTGTTTTTT

V: TRBV29-1
J: TRBJ2-1
D: -
size: few
CDR3: CSVERGVRDVSYNEQFF
DNA: TGCAGCGTTGAACGGGGTGTAAGGGACGTCTCCTACAATGAGCAGTTCTTC

V: TRBV12-3/TRBV12-4
J: TRBJ1-4
D: TRBD1
size: few
CDR3: CASRSDRVGEKLFF
DNA: TGTGCCAGCAGATCCGACAGGGTCGGTGAAAAACTGTTTTTT

V: TRBV11-2
J: TRBJ1-1
D: TRBD1
size: few
CDR3: CASSAYRGKNTEAFF
DNA: TGTGCCAGCAGCGCGTACAGGGGAAAGAACACTGAAGCTTTCTTT

V: TRBV20-1
J: TRBJ1-2
D: -
size: -
CDR3: CSARDGFRGYTF
DNA: TGCAGTGCTAGAGATGGCTTCCGGGGCTACACCTTC

V: TRBV20-1
J: TRBJ2-1
D: -
size: -
CDR3: CSARGGAPYNEQFF
DNA: TGCAGTGCTAGAGGAGGAGCCCCCTACAATGAGCAGTTCTTC

V: TRBV2
J: TRBJ2-5
D: -
size: few
CDR3: CASSQRQVQETQYF
DNA: TGTGCCAGCAGCCAACGACAGGTCCAAGAGACCCAGTACTTC

V: TRBV10-3
J: TRBJ2-5
D: TRBD2
size: -
CDR3: CAIRGVAGAQETQYF
DNA: TGTGCCATCAGGGGCGTAGCGGGGGCTCAAGAGACCCAGTACTTC

V: TRBV29-1
J: TRBJ2-7
D: TRBD2
size: few
CDR3: CSVGGASGEQYF
DNA: TGCAGCGTCGGGGGGGCCTCCGGGGAGCAGTACTTC

V: TRBV20-1
J: TRBJ2-4
D: -
size: -
CDR3: CSAAAREAKNIQYF
DNA: TGCAGTGCGGCGGCCAGGGAGGCCAAAAACATTCAGTACTTC

V: TRBV28
J: TRBJ2-4
D: TRBD2
size: -
CDR3: CASSLLQGLKKNIQYF
DNA: TGTGCCAGCAGCTTGTTGCAGGGACTAAAAAAAAACATTCAGTACTTC

V: TRBV24-1
J: TRBJ2-3
D: TRBD1
size: -
CDR3: CATSDSGTGVTDTQYF
DNA: TGTGCCACCAGTGACTCCGGGACAGGGGTCACAGATACGCAGTATTTT

V: TRBV5-1
J: TRBJ1-5
D: -
size: -
CDR3: CASSLDSSRGQPQHF
DNA: TGCGCCAGCAGCTTGGATAGCTCCCGGGGACAGCCCCAGCATTTT

V: TRBV10-3
J: TRBJ2-1
D: -
size: once
CDR3: CAISEGRGDEQFF
DNA: TGTGCCATCAGTGAGGGCAGGGGCGATGAGCAGTTCTTC

V: TRBV9
J: TRBJ2-5
D: TRBD2
size: few
CDR3: CASSDGTSETQYF
DNA: TGTGCCAGCAGCGACGGGACTAGCGAGACCCAGTACTTC

V: TRBV10-2
J: TRBJ2-2
D: -
size: -
CDR3: CASSVSANTGELFF
DNA: TGCGCCAGCAGTGTTAGCGCGAACACCGGGGAGCTGTTTTTT

V: TRBV25-1
J: TRBJ2-4
D: TRBD1
size: -
CDR3: CASSSRDSLNIQYF
DNA: TGTGCCAGCAGTTCCCGGGACAGTCTAAACATTCAGTACTTC

V: TRBV27
J: TRBJ2-1
D: TRBD2
size: -
CDR3: CAIWHGLAGESSYNEQFF
DNA: TGTGCCATCTGGCACGGACTAGCGGGAGAAAGCTCCTACAATGAGCAGTTCTTC

V: TRBV27
J: TRBJ2-1
D: -
size: -
CDR3: CASSLYSRNNEQFF
DNA: TGTGCCAGCAGTTTATATAGCAGAAACAATGAGCAGTTCTTC

V: TRBV11-2
J: TRBJ1-1
D: -
size: few
CDR3: CASSLAGDMNTEAFF
DNA: TGTGCCAGCAGCTTGGCAGGGGATATGAACACTGAAGCTTTCTTT

V: TRBV7-9
J: TRBJ2-7
D: TRBD2
size: -
CDR3: CASSLRGGSQSYEQYF
DNA: TGTGCCAGCAGCTTACGCGGGGGGAGTCAGTCCTACGAGCAGTACTTC

V: TRBV6-5
J: TRBJ1-3
D: -
size: -
CDR3: CASSYSTAREGKGTIYF
DNA: TGTGCCAGCAGTTACTCAACCGCGAGGGAGGGGAAGGGGACCATATATTTT

V: TRBV5-1
J: TRBJ2-2
D: -
size: -
CDR3: CASSLDPARNTGELFF
DNA: TGCGCCAGCAGCTTGGACCCAGCGAGGAACACCGGGGAGCTGTTTTTT

V: TRBV7-8
J: TRBJ1-3
D: -
size: -
CDR3: CASSGGTAPGNTIYF
DNA: TGTGCCAGCAGCGGGGGGACGGCTCCTGGAAACACCATATATTTT

V: TRBV6-5
J: TRBJ2-1
D: TRBD1
size: few
CDR3: CASFGQGSMNEQFF
DNA: TGTGCCAGCTTCGGACAGGGGTCTATGAATGAGCAGTTCTTC

V: TRBV6-2/TRBV6-3
J: TRBJ2-7
D: -
size: few
CDR3: CASSTTRRYEQYF
DNA: TGTGCCAGCAGTACGACCCGACGGTACGAGCAGTACTTC

V: TRBV5-1
J: TRBJ2-7
D: -
size: few
CDR3: CASSLVVGAYEQYF
DNA: TGCGCCAGCAGCTTGGTCGTGGGGGCGTACGAGCAGTACTTC

V: TRBV9
J: TRBJ2-1
D: TRBD2
size: -
CDR3: CASSADTSGGWVF
DNA: TGTGCCAGCAGCGCCGATACTAGCGGGGGTTGGGTCTTC

V: TRBV12-3/TRBV12-4
J: TRBJ2-5
D: -
size: few
CDR3: CASSPQVEYQETQYF
DNA: TGTGCCAGCAGTCCACAAGTGGAGTACCAAGAGACCCAGTACTTC

V: TRBV20-1
J: TRBJ2-1
D: -
size: few
CDR3: CSARELVSDEQFF
DNA: TGCAGTGCTAGAGAACTAGTAAGCGATGAGCAGTTCTTC

V: TRBV20-1
J: TRBJ2-1
D: TRBD2
size: few
CDR3: CSVAASGAYNEQFF
DNA: TGCAGCGTAGCCGCGAGCGGGGCCTACAATGAGCAGTTCTTC

V: TRBV20-1
J: TRBJ2-5
D: TRBD2
size: few
CDR3: CSAPFRSGGFGETQYF
DNA: TGCAGTGCTCCTTTTCGTTCCGGGGGGTTTGGGGAGACCCAGTACTTC

V: TRBV14
J: TRBJ2-1
D: TRBD2
size: few
CDR3: CASSHGGGLEQFF
DNA: TGTGCCAGCAGCCATGGCGGGGGGCTTGAGCAGTTCTTC